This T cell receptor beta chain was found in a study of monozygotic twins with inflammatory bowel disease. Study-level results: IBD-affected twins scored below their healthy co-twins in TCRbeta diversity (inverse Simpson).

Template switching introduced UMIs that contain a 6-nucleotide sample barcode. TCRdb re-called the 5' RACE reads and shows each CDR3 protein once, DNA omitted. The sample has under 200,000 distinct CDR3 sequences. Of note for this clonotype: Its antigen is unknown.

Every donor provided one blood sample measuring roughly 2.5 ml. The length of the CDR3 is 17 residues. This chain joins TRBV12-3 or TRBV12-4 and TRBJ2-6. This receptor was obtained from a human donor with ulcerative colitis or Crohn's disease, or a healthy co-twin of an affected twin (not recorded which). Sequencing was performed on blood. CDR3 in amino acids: CASSLVPVGTGANVLTF.